This TCR beta chain was retrieved from a study of T-cell reconstitution after alpha-beta-depleted transplantation in children. The TCRbeta library was prepared with unique molecular identifiers. TCRdb redid the calling of the PCR reads with MiXCR, one entry per CDR3 protein. The data contain 700,000 to 950,000 distinct CDR3 sequences, roughly 15% of them singletons. This clonotype was seen at least ten times. Its antigen is not identified. Regarding the study as a whole: Where alpha-beta T cells came from about two months after transplant was reportedly several hundred expanded graft clones.

The V end lost 2 bases, the J end lost 4 bases, and 8 bases lay between the germline ends. Germline V CDR1 and CDR2: MNHNY, SVGAGI (reference sequence). There are 13 residues in the CDR3. The V and J genes are TRBV6-6 and TRBJ2-5, with D uncertain. Material: PBMCs, mostly from graft donor cells, obtained 360 days after TCRalphabeta/CD19-depleted stem cell transplant. The sequence was collected from a male patient younger than 18 who had a stem cell transplant for acute lymphoblastic leukemia, so the T cells may come from the graft donor. The DNA for the CDR3 is TGTGCCAGCAGTTACGGGCTGGGAGAGACCCAGTACTTC. It codes for CASSYGLGETQYF.